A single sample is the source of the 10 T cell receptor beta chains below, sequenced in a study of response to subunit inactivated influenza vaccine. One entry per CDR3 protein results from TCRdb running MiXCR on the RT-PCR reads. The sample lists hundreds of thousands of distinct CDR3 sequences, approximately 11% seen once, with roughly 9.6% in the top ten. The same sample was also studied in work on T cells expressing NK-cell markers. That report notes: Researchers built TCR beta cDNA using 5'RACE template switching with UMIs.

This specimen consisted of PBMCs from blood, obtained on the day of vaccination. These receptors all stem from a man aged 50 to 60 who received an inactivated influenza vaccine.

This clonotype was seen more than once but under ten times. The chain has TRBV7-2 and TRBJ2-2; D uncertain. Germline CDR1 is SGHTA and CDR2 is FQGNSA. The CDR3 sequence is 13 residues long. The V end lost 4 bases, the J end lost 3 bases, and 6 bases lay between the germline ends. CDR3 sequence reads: CASSYDYTGELFF. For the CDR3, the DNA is TGTGCCAGCAGCTACGACTACACCGGGGAGCTGTTTTTT.

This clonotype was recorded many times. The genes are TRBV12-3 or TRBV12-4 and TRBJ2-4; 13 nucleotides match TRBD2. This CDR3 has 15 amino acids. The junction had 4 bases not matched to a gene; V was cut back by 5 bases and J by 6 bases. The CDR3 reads CASSPRTSGGNIQYF. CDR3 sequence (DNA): TGTGCCAGCAGTCCTCGGACTAGCGGGGGAAACATTCAGTACTTC.

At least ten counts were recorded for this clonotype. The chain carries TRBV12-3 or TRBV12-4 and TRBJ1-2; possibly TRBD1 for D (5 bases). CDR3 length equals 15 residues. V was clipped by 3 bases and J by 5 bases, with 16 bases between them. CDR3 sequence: CASSLGIGAIYGYTF. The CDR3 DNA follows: TGTGCCAGCAGTTTGGGAATAGGGGCGATATATGGCTACACCTTC.

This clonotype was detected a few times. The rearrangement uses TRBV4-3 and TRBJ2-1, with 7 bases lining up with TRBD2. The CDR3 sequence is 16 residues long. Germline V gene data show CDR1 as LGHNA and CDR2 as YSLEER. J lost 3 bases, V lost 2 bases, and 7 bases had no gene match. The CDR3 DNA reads TGCGCCAGCAGCCAAACTCTAGCGGAGAACTACAATGAGCAGTTCTTC. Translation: CASSQTLAENYNEQFF.

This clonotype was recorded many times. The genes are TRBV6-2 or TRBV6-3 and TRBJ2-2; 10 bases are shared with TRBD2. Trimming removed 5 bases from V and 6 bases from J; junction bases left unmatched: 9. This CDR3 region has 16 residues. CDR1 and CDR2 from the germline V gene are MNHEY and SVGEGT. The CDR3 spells CASSNLAGVISGELFF. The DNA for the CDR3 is TGTGCCAGCAGTAACCTAGCGGGAGTAATTTCCGGGGAGCTGTTTTTT.

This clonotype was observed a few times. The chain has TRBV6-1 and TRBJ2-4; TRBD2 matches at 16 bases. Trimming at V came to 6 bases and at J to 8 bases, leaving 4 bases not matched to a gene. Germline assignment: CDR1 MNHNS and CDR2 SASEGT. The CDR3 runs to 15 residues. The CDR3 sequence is CASSPGLAGGYIQYF. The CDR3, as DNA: TGTGCCAGCAGCCCGGGACTAGCGGGAGGGTACATTCAGTACTTC.

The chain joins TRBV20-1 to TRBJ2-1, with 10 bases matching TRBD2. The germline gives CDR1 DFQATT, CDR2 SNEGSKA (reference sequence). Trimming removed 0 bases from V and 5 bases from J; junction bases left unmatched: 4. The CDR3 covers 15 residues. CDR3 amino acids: CSARDFGTSDNEQFF. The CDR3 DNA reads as TGCAGTGCTAGAGATTTTGGGACTAGCGACAATGAGCAGTTCTTC.

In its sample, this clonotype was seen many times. CDR3 sequence (DNA): TGTGCCAGCAGCAAAACCGGGTTGGTCACAGATACGCAGTATTTT. Its translation: CASSKTGLVTDTQYF. The chain couples TRBV12-3 or TRBV12-4 to TRBJ2-3; D ambiguous. The CDR3 sequence is 15 residues long. V lost 6 bases, J lost 2 bases, and 15 bases lay in between.

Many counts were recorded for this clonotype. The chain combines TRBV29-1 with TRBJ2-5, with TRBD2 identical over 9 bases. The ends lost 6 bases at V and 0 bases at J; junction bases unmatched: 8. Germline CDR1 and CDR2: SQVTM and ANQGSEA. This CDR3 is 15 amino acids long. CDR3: CSVNRGGGDQETQYF. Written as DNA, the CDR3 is TGCAGCGTAAACAGGGGCGGGGGGGACCAAGAGACCCAGTACTTC.

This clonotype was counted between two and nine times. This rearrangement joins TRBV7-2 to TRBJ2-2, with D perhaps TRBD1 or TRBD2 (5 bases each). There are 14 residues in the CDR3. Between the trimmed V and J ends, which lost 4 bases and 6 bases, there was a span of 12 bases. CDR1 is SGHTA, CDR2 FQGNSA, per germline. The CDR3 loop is CASSWGRQAGELFF. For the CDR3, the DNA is TGTGCCAGCAGCTGGGGACGGCAGGCCGGGGAGCTGTTTTTT.